This note documents a single T cell receptor beta chain sequence. V dropped 11 bases and J dropped 0 bases, with 11 bases sitting between them. This CDR3 is built from 13 residues. Germline V gene sequence: CDR1 SNHLY, CDR2 FYNNEI. This sample stems from a study of T cell changes during pregnancy in multiple sclerosis. Assay: immunoSEQ multiplex PCR; the TCRdb copy retains only in-frame clones and omits some. The sample carries 35,000 or so clones, roughly 94% recorded once. The rearrangement links TRBV2 to TRBJ1-5; D is perhaps TRBD1 (6 bases). Sequencing was performed on CD4+ T cells from peripheral blood mononuclear cells, taken after pregnancy. The sequence was collected from a female donor with multiple sclerosis, enrolled in a pregnancy study. CDR3 nucleotide sequence: TGTGCCGGACACAGGGATAGCAATCAGCCCCAGCATTTT. It translates to CAGHRDSNQPQHF.